One and the same sample provided the 18 T cell receptor beta chains below, sequenced in a study of regulatory dendritic cells for organ transplantation. Their cognate antigens are unknown. Sorted T cells were CFSE-labeled and cultured less than 6 days with allogeneic regulatory or mature dendritic cells at 1:10. Assay used: immunoSEQ multiplex PCR; TCRdb lists only in-frame clones, some missing. The data hold approximately 11,000 clones, with around 80% observed a single time. Material: memory CD4+ T cells from blood cultured with dendritic cells. Regarding subset: CD45RO+ memory T cells. The source of these receptors is a human donor in good health.

The table lists this clone with a few counts. This chain joins TRBV14 and TRBJ2-7, with TRBD1 matching 7 bases. CDR3 length: 19 residues. Trimming removed 2 bases from V and 0 bases from J; junction bases left unmatched: 16. Germline V lookup: CDR1 SGHDN, CDR2 FVKESK. The CDR3 reads CASSQRGGYTSWDSYEQYF. DNA for the CDR3: TGTGCCAGCAGCCAACGAGGGGGCTATACATCGTGGGACTCCTACGAGCAGTACTTC.

The chain recombines TRBV7-8 with TRBJ2-3; TRBD1 might be the D (6 bases). CDR1 and CDR2 from the germline V gene are SGHVS and FQNEAQ. The CDR3 consists of 16 residues. V was trimmed by 1 base and J by 0 bases, leaving 11 bases between them. CDR3 amino acids: CASSLVGDISTDTQYF. The CDR3 region has the DNA TGTGCCAGCAGCTTAGTGGGGGACATAAGCACAGATACGCAGTATTTT.

The J gene is TRBJ2-7, the V gene TRBV21-1; the table assigns TRBD1, which was not confirmed against the DNA. TRBV21-1 has pseudogene status. The CDR3 is made up of 16 amino acids. The CDR3 DNA reads as TGTGCCAGCAGTGGGGTGGGGCAAGGGCCGCCCTACGAGCAGTACTTC. Its translation is CASSGVGQGPPYEQYF.

This rearrangement joins TRBV27 to TRBJ2-1; a weak D match, TRBD1 (6 bases). Trimming took off 5 bases at V and 7 bases at J, with 21 bases between the two ends. The CDR3 spans 16 residues. Per the germline V gene, CDR1 is MNHEY and CDR2 is SMNVEV (reference sequence). The CDR3 spells CASSRETGGNVNEQFF. DNA of the CDR3: TGTGCCAGCAGTAGGGAGACAGGTGGTAACGTTAATGAGCAGTTCTTC.

The chain has TRBV19 and TRBJ2-5; 9 bases align to TRBD1. This CDR3 comprises 14 residues. Germline assignment: CDR1 LNHDA and CDR2 SQIVND (reference sequence). The junction had 12 bases not matched to a gene; V was cut back by 5 bases and J by 11 bases. The CDR3 DNA follows: TGTGCCAGTAGTCCCACAGGGGGCAATTCCGAACAGTACTTC. Translated: CASSPTGGNSEQYF.

The V call is TRBV30, the J call TRBJ1-5; D is unresolved. The CDR3 is made up of 12 amino acids. V was pared by 5 bases and J by 7 bases, with 12 bases between. Germline V gene sequence: CDR1 GTSNPN, CDR2 SVGIG (reference sequence). The chain's CDR3 is CAWGRVGQPQHF. The CDR3 nucleotides are TGTGCCTGGGGGAGGGTTGGACAGCCCCAGCATTTT.

The V and J genes are TRBV6-1 and TRBJ2-1, with 12 bases identical to TRBD2. Looked up from germline, CDR1 is MNHNS and CDR2 is SASEGT. The CDR3 has 14 amino acids. With V trimmed by 6 bases and J by 7 bases, 4 bases remained unmatched. DNA of the CDR3: TGTGCCAGCAGCCTAGCGGGAGGGCCAAATGAGCAGTTCTTC. Amino acids: CASSLAGGPNEQFF.

The chain has TRBV19 and TRBJ2-5; TRBD2 aligns across 10 bases. Per germline, CDR1 LNHDA and CDR2 SQIVND (reference sequence). This CDR3 comprises 15 residues. With V trimmed by 5 bases and J by 5 bases, 8 bases remained unmatched. The CDR3 loop is CASSDKREGRETQYF. In DNA form, the CDR3 reads TGTGCCAGTAGTGACAAGCGGGAGGGCAGGGAGACCCAGTACTTC.

The V call is TRBV7-2, the J call TRBJ2-2; 10 bases agree with TRBD2. The germline CDR1 and CDR2 sequences are SGHTA and FQGNSA. V was pared by 5 bases and J by 3 bases, with 6 bases of the junction left unmatched. The CDR3 contains 16 residues. In DNA form, the CDR3 reads TGTGCCAGCAGCCCGGGACTAGCGAGGGACACCGGGGAGCTGTTTTTT. It codes for CASSPGLARDTGELFF.

This chain joins TRBV7-6 and TRBJ2-1; D gene ambiguous. Germline lookup yields CDR1 SGHVS and CDR2 FNYEAQ. Trimming pared 5 bases from V and 6 bases from J, leaving 17 bases between. The CDR3 totals 15 residues. The CDR3 loop reads CASSRLGNSLNEQFF. CDR3 in DNA: TGTGCCAGCAGCCGCCTAGGGAATAGCCTCAATGAGCAGTTCTTC. Full variable domain (remainder filled in from reference TRBV7-6 and TRBJ2-1): GAGVSQSPRYKVTKRGQDVALRCDPISGHVSLYWYRQALGQGPEFLTYFNYEAQQDKSGLPNDRFSAERPEGSISTLTIQRTEQRDSAMYRCASSRLGNSLNEQFFGPGTRLTVL.

The chain couples TRBV27 to TRBJ2-6, with no clear D. V was shortened by 5 bases and J by 0 bases, with 5 bases between the two germline ends. This CDR3 has 14 amino acids. Germline V lookup: CDR1 MNHEY, CDR2 SMNVEV (reference sequence). The DNA for the CDR3 is TGTGCCAGCAGTCCGAGCTCTGGGGCCAACGTCCTGACTTTC. Translated, it gives CASSPSSGANVLTF.

The V gene is TRBV6-4, the J gene TRBJ2-3, with TRBD2 matching 12 bases. Trimming removed 4 bases from V and 2 bases from J; junction bases left unmatched: 1. In germline, CDR1 is MRHNA, CDR2 SNTAGT. The CDR3 totals 15 residues. In DNA, the CDR3 is TGTGCCAGCAGTGCTAGCGGGGGGGCCACAGATACGCAGTATTTT. It yields the protein CASSASGGATDTQYF.

The chain employs TRBV18 and TRBJ2-3; D gene unclear. V lost 3 bases and J lost 4, with 20 bases in between. Per germline, CDR1 KGHSH and CDR2 LQKENI. The CDR3 contains 17 residues. The CDR3 spells CASSPDVLGFGPDTQYF. CDR3 nucleotide sequence: TGTGCCAGCTCACCCGATGTACTGGGTTTCGGTCCAGATACGCAGTATTTT.

The rearrangement links TRBV30 to TRBJ1-1; tentatively, D is TRBD1 (5 bases). Germline loops: CDR1 GTSNPN, CDR2 SVGIG (reference sequence). The V and J ends lost 8 bases and 5 bases respectively, with 15 bases between them. The CDR3 spans 12 residues. The CDR3 bases are TGTGCCGGCGGGCGGGGGGGTACTGAAGCTTTCTTT. Its translation is CAGGRGGTEAFF.

V usage is TRBV6-1 and J usage is TRBJ1-2; D remains unclear. Germline loops: CDR1 MNHNS, CDR2 SASEGT. Trimming cost V 0 bases and J 4 bases, with 9 bases left between them. The CDR3 has 14 amino acids. The CDR3 region has the DNA TGTGCCAGCAGTGAAGCTCGAGGGCCCTATGGCTACACCTTC. Translating gives CASSEARGPYGYTF.

V usage is TRBV15 and J usage is TRBJ2-2; weak D call: TRBD2 (6 bases). Germline values: CDR1 LNHNV, CDR2 YYDKDF (reference sequence). With 1 base removed from V and 5 bases from J, the gap between germline ends came to 8 bases. This CDR3 contains 14 residues. The CDR3 is CATSRAGETGELFF. CDR3 nucleotides: TGTGCCACCAGCAGAGCGGGGGAAACCGGGGAGCTGTTTTTT.

The chain is built from TRBV7-3 and TRBJ2-2; perhaps TRBD2 as D (6 bases). This CDR3 is built from 16 residues. V lost 2 bases and J 0 bases, leaving 10 bases between the germline ends. Germline CDR1 is SGHTA and CDR2 is FQGTGA. The CDR3 DNA reads as TGTGCCAGCAGCTTATCTGGCGGGGCGAACACCGGGGAGCTGTTTTTT. Protein sequence: CASSLSGGANTGELFF.

This clone occurred once. The chain uses TRBV11-3 and TRBJ2-3; D unclear. CDR1 SGHNT and CDR2 YENEEA come from the germline V gene. The ends were cut back, 3 bases at V and 2 bases at J, with 3 bases in the middle. CDR3 length equals 12 residues. The CDR3 coding sequence is TGTGCCAGCAGCTTCCACACAGATACGCAGTATTTT. This encodes CASSFHTDTQYF.